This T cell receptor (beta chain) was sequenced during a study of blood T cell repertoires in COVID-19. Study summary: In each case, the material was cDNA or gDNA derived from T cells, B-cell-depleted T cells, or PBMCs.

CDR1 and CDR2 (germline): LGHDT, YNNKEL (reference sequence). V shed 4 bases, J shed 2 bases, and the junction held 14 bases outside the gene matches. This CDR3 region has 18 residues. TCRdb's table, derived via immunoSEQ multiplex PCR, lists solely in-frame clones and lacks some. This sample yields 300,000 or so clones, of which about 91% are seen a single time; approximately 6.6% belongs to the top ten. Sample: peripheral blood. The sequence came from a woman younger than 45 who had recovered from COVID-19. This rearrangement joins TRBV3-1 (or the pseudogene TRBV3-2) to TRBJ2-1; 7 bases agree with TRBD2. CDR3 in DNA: TGTGCCAGCAGCCCAAGGGTCTTTATCGGGGGGACCTACAATGAGCAGTTCTTC. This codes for CASSPRVFIGGTYNEQFF.